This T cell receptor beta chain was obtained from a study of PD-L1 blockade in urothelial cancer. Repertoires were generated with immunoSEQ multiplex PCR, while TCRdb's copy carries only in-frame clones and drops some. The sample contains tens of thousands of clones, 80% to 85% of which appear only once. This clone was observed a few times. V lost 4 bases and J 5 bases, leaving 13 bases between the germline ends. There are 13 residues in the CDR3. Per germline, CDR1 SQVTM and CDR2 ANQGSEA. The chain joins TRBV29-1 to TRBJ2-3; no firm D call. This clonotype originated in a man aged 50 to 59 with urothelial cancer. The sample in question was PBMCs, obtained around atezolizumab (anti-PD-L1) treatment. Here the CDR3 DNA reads TGCAGCGTTGCTACAGTCTTAGGAGATACGCAGTATTTT. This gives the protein CSVATVLGDTQYF.